This T cell receptor beta chain was sequenced during a study of spatial heterogeneity in lung cancer (dated by TCRdb to the late 2010s). With regard to the full study: More beta-chain than alpha-chain transcripts were consistently detected, likely reflecting higher beta-chain transcript abundance. In the raw uncorrected reads, each unique combination of TCR and UMI appeared more than ten times on average. In non-small cell lung cancer, the study made a quantitative comparison of TCR alpha and beta repertoires among multiple tumor regions, matched nontumor lung and blood. Nonsynonymous mutation counts, determined by whole-exome sequencing of tumor tissue, were related to features of the TCR repertoire. At surgery, hundreds of tumor regions, fewer than 85 matched nontumor lung samples and 56 PBMC samples were TCR-sequenced for both alpha and beta chains.

Broader findings and caveats from the paper: Confirming at a functional level the hypothesis that regional TCRs recognize regional mutations was considered to require additional single-cell paired TCR alpha and beta sequencing. Ubiquitous expanded tumor TCRs were detected in blood more often at tumor resection than at routine follow-up.

The library was produced with 5' RACE. The listed sequencing device is NextSeq 500. The TCR library protocol attached a unique molecular identifier to each TCR cDNA molecule to allow correction of PCR and sequencing errors. In the source study's methods: TCR identification, UMI-based error correction and CDR3 extraction were performed with Decombinator tools. TCRs above a frequency of 2 per 1,000, corresponding to the top 1% of the tumor frequency distribution, were defined as expanded. Rényi diversity was computed with the R vegan package after subsampling each repertoire 100 times to 5,000 TCRs. CDR3 similarity networks were constructed using string-kernel similarity of amino acid triplets, with links drawn between CDR3s whose pairwise similarity was above 0.82. The raw public data were reprocessed by TCRdb itself: fastp quality trimming at Q25, MiXCR clonotype calling, in-frame beta chains only. Each entry is one CDR3 protein sequence, shown with its most common DNA and genes. The V and J calls reflect TCRdb's pipeline rather than the authors' work. The table for this sample lists 43,000 or so distinct CDR3 sequences; approximately 7% of them were counted only once. The ten most abundant clones make up 35% to 55% of the sample.

This clonotype was observed many times. Its binding antigen is unknown. Within one base of it there is no much larger clone, and no base qualities were kept. The V end gives up 4 bases and the J end 3 bases, leaving 9 bases in the junction not matched to a gene. Sequences SGHRS (CDR1) and YFSETQ (CDR2) are obtained from the germline V gene. The CDR3 goes from the cysteine to the phenylalanine over 16 residues. The only DNA kept is the CDR3, 48 bases in frame from the first base. In light of the paper, this sample's time point label describes: sample taken at primary tumor resection. TCR sequencing used whole RNA extracted from tumor and nontumor lung tissue, or from cryopreserved PBMC samples, without cell sorting. The donors were 70 or so patients from the lung TRACERx cohort who had early-stage, untreated non-small cell lung cancer. Patients were selected for TCR sequencing only if sufficient RNA was available from at least two tumor regions.

The chain was built from TRBV5-1 and TRBJ2-3, and 9 bases in between align with TRBD2. This specimen was PBMCs, taken at surgery. The TCR sequence derives from a female donor with early-stage non-small cell lung cancer. At the DNA level, the sequence is TGCGCCAGCAGCCCCTTAGCGGGGGACGGTACAGATACGCAGTATTTT. Translation gives CASSPLAGDGTDTQYF. The reference TRBV5-1 and TRBJ2-3 proteins fill in what lies around the CDR3, so the full variable domain reads KAGVTQTPRYLIKTRGQQVTLSCSPISGHRSVSWYQQTPGQGLQFLFEYFSETQRNKGNFPGRFSGRQFSNSRSEMNVSTLELGDSALYLCASSPLAGDGTDTQYFGPGTRLTVL.